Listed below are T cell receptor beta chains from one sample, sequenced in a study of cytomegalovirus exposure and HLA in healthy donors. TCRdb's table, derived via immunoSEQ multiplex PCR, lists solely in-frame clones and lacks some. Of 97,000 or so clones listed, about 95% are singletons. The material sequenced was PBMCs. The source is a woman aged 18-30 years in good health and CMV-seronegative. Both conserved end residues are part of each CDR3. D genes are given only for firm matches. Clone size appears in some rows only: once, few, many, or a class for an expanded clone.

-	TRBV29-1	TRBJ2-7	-	CSVATRQGDSSYEQYF	TGCAGCGTAGCCACCCGGCAGGGTGATAGCTCCTACGAGCAGTACTTC
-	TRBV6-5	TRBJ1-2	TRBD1	CASRGQPNYGYTF	TGTGCCAGCAGGGGACAGCCCAACTATGGCTACACCTTC
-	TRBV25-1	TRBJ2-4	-	CASSVTGAKNIQYF	TGTGCCAGCAGTGTAACAGGGGCCAAAAACATTCAGTACTTC
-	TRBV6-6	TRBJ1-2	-	CASLGGLGYGYTF	TGTGCCAGCTTGGGGGGGCTTGGCTATGGCTACACCTTC
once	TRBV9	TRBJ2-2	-	CASSATVPEGGELFF	TGTGCCAGCAGCGCCACCGTCCCTGAGGGCGGGGAGCTGTTTTTT
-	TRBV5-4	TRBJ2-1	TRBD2	CASSVGDYHDLPYNEQFF	TGTGCCAGCAGCGTGGGGGACTACCACGATTTACCGTACAATGAGCAGTTCTTC
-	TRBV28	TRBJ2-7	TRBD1	CASSKRQGAYEQYF	TGTGCCAGCAGCAAAAGACAGGGGGCCTACGAGCAGTACTTC
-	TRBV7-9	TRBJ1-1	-	CASSLLGDSEAEAFF	TGTGCCAGCAGCCTACTAGGAGATTCAGAGGCTGAAGCTTTCTTT
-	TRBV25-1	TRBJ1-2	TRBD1	CASSEPGGAVVGYTF	TGTGCCAGCAGTGAACCAGGGGGCGCGGTGGTTGGCTACACCTTC
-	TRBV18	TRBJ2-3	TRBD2	CASSPRTSGGSTDTQYF	TGTGCCAGCTCACCACGAACTAGCGGGGGCAGCACAGATACGCAGTATTTT
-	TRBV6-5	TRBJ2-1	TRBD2	CASSYGLAGPYNEQFF	TGTGCCAGCAGTTATGGGTTAGCGGGGCCCTACAATGAGCAGTTCTTC
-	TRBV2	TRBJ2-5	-	CASSDNSQETQYF	TGTGCCAGCAGTGATAACAGCCAAGAGACCCAGTACTTC
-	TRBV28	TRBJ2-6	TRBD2	CASATSGGLGTGANVLTF	TGTGCCAGCGCGACTAGCGGGGGGCTGGGTACTGGGGCCAACGTCCTGACTTTC
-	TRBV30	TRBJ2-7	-	CAWSVLREQYF	TGTGCCTGGAGCGTACTCCGCGAGCAGTACTTC
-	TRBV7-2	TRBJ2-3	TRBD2	CASSLVLAGAGGTQYF	TGTGCCAGCAGCTTAGTACTAGCGGGGGCTGGAGGTACGCAGTATTTT
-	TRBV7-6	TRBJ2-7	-	CASSLGTGLYEQYF	TGTGCCAGCAGCTTAGGCACAGGGCTCTACGAGCAGTACTTC
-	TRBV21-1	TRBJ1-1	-	CARVLADLLRLPSNTEAFF	TGTGCCCGCGTTCTGGCAGACCTCCTAAGACTCCCTTCGAACACTGAAGCTTTCTTT
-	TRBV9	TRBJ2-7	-	CASSVGWGQATYEQYF	TGTGCCAGCAGCGTAGGGTGGGGGCAGGCCACCTACGAGCAGTACTTC
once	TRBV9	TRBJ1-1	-	CASSVSPWRVGRNTEAFF	TGTGCCAGCAGCGTATCCCCCTGGAGAGTCGGCAGAAACACTGAAGCTTTCTTT
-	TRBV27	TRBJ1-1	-	CATFDRNTEAFF	TGTGCCACCTTCGACAGGAACACTGAAGCTTTCTTT
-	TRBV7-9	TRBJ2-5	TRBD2	CASSPRTSGSLRETQYF	TGTGCCAGCAGCCCCCGGACTAGCGGGAGTCTAAGGGAGACCCAGTACTTC
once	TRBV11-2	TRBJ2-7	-	CASSLDGTYEQYF	TGTGCCAGCAGCTTAGACGGGACCTACGAGCAGTACTTC
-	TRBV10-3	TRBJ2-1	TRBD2	CAISLADYNEQFF	TGTGCCATCAGCCTAGCGGACTACAATGAGCAGTTCTTC
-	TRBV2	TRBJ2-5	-	CASSEVLARQTQYF	TGTGCCAGCAGTGAAGTACTAGCTAGGCAGACCCAGTACTTC
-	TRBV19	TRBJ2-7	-	CASSIEYPGGAVTYEQYF	TGTGCCAGTAGTATAGAGTACCCTGGGGGGGCGGTGACCTACGAGCAGTACTTC
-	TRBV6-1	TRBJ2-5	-	CATRGRKGGETQYF	TGTGCCACCAGGGGGCGAAAGGGAGGGGAGACCCAGTACTTC
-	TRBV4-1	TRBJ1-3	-	CASSQVGGPGNTIYF	TGCGCCAGCAGCCAAGTGGGGGGACCGGGAAACACCATATATTTT
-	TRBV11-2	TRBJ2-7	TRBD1	CASSLGDRAHEQYF	TGTGCCAGCAGCTTAGGGGACAGGGCACACGAGCAGTACTTC